One sample yielded the 8 T cell receptor beta chains listed below, sequenced in a study of Ad26.COV2.S vaccination and SARS-CoV-2 variants. Stated treatment: around 19 received Ad26.COV2.S at low or high dose, single or two shots; about 5 received placebo; per-sample allocation not given. Each sample was drawn 63 days after the first injection (of vaccine or placebo). Repertoires were generated with immunoSEQ multiplex PCR, while TCRdb's copy carries only in-frame clones and drops some. The sample contains 400,000 to 450,000 clones, about 92% of which appear only once. Sequenced here: peripheral blood, sampled in a trial of Ad26.COV2.S vaccine versus placebo. The receptors derive from a person aged 18-65 years who received the Ad26.COV2.S COVID-19 vaccine or a placebo.

V and J are TRBV10-3 and TRBJ2-1, with 7 bases that match TRBD2. V dropped 8 bases and J dropped 8; count of bases not matched to a gene: 3. This CDR3 spans 11 amino acids. Germline V CDR1 and CDR2: ENHRY, SYGVKD. CDR3 bases: TGTGCCATCGGGGGGGAGTATGAGCAGTTCTTC. This encodes CAIGGEYEQFF.

The chain carries TRBV4-1 and TRBJ2-5; D is unresolved. The CDR3 contains 12 residues. Trimming shortened V by 2 bases and J by 4 bases, and 5 bases separated the two germline ends. Germline lookup yields CDR1 MGHRA and CDR2 YSYEKL. CDR3 nucleotide sequence: TGCGCCAGCAGCCAATCAGGAGAGACCCAGTACTTC. This translates into CASSQSGETQYF.

This chain joins TRBV4-2 and TRBJ2-3, with TRBD2 as a possible D gene (5 bases). This CDR3 is built from 17 residues. Germline values: CDR1 LGHNA, CDR2 YNFKEQ. Trimming removed 0 bases from V and 0 bases from J, with 13 bases in between. This chain's CDR3 is CASSQDTAGDSTDTQYF. The DNA of the CDR3 is TGTGCCAGCAGCCAAGATACGGCGGGTGATAGCACAGATACGCAGTATTTT.

The V and J genes are TRBV11-2 and TRBJ2-1; D uncertain. Germline lookup yields CDR1 SGHAT and CDR2 FQNNGV. The CDR3 runs to 14 residues. Trimming shortened V by 5 bases and J by 15 bases, and 23 bases separated the two germline ends. The DNA of the CDR3 is TGTGCCAGCAGCCCGCTGGCGGCCCCCACGGTACGGTTCTTC. It is translated as CASSPLAAPTVRFF.

Comments on this clone: Germline is not matched at one junction end, which may reflect a read error. The chain couples TRBV7-7 to TRBJ2-5, with unresolved D. Germline CDR1 is SSHAT and CDR2 is FNYEAQ (reference sequence). The CDR3 sequence is 15 residues long. CDR3 nucleotide sequence: TGTGCTAGCAGCCCCTCCCCCTCTATTCAAGAGACCCAGTACTTC. Protein sequence: CASSPSPSIQETQYF.

This chain links TRBV10-3 with TRBJ2-1; 8 nucleotides line up with TRBD2. Losses at the gene ends were 5 bases for V and 8 bases for J; bases not matched to a gene: 5. Germline V gives CDR1 ENHRY, CDR2 SYGVKD. This CDR3 comprises 13 residues. The CDR3 loop is CAISQRENYEQFF. The CDR3 DNA sequence: TGTGCCATCAGTCAGCGGGAGAACTATGAGCAGTTCTTC.

The V and J genes are TRBV14 and TRBJ2-1; 11 nucleotides line up with TRBD1. The V gene's germline CDR1 is SGHDN and CDR2 FVKESK. This CDR3 is 18 amino acids long. V dropped 0 bases and J dropped 1; count of bases not matched to a gene: 5. The chain's CDR3 is CASSQDYGTGGSYNEQFF. CDR3 in DNA: TGTGCCAGCAGCCAAGATTATGGGACAGGGGGGTCCTACAATGAGCAGTTCTTC.

The chain joins TRBV2 to TRBJ2-1; no clear D gene. CDR1 and CDR2 from the germline V gene are SNHLY and FYNNEI. V was pared by 1 base and J by 5 bases, with 12 bases between. This CDR3 has 15 residues. In nucleotides, the CDR3 is TGTGCCAGCAGTGAAGTAGGACGGATTCACAATGAGCAGTTCTTC. It is translated as CASSEVGRIHNEQFF.